This entry is about one TCR beta chain. Germline V CDR1 and CDR2: MNHNS, SASEGT. V lost 6 bases, J lost 1 base, and 10 bases lay in between. This CDR3 is 14 amino acids long. After template switching added a universal primer site, the resulting cDNA carried unique molecular identifiers. One entry per CDR3 protein results from TCRdb running MiXCR on the 5' RACE reads. Among around 490,000 distinct CDR3 sequences listed, about 22% were seen once. The source of the sample is a study of identical twins. These records were also assigned to another study, of yellow fever vaccine responses in identical twins.

The sequence came from a woman between 18 and 29 years old in good health. Sequencing was performed on CD4+ T cells sorted from blood. J is TRBJ2-1 and V is TRBV6-1; D unclear. CDR3 nucleotide sequence: TGTGCCAGCAGGGCTGTGGGGTCCTACAATGAGCAGTTCTTC. It yields the protein CASRAVGSYNEQFF.